The clone carrying this T cell receptor beta chain has more than one count but fewer than ten. Antigen: not known. These data come from a study of vaccination and CD4 T cells after COVID-19. Study-level information: Post-COVID draws followed diagnosis by a median around 97 days (range 35 to 161).

CDR1 is SGHTA, CDR2 FQGNSA, per germline. The CDR3 covers 17 residues. V gave up 1 base and J gave up 0 bases; unmatched junction bases: 6. Specified treatment: roughly 10-day PBMC culture with coronavirus spike peptide pools or control peptides (ViraFEST assay). The Oncomine TCR Beta short-read assay was applied to DNA of cultured CD4+ T cells. TCRdb fed the PCR reads into MiXCR, producing one record per CDR3 protein. The data contain 15,000 or so distinct CDR3 sequences, over 30% of them singletons. The rearrangement joins TRBV7-2 to TRBJ1-1; the match to TRBD1 covers 9 bases. Sequencing was performed on cultured CD4+ T cells from blood. The TCR comes from a human donor with COVID-19. The CDR3 coding sequence is TGTGCCAGCAGCTTAGTAGGGACAGGGTCAATGAACACTGAAGCTTTCTTT. Encoded protein: CASSLVGTGSMNTEAFF.